The next 24 T cell receptor beta chains were all read from a single sample in a study of glioma-infiltrating T cells. Amplification of TCR alpha and beta CDR3 regions from RNA used iRepertoire nested multiplex PCR. Each CDR3 protein gets one entry after TCRdb re-called the multiplex PCR reads with MiXCR. This table has 300,000 to 400,000 distinct CDR3 sequences, 41% appearing once. Sequencing was performed on glioma tissue, nonneoplastic brain tissue, or PBMCs (not recorded which). These receptors were obtained from a human donor with low-grade glioma or glioblastoma, undergoing nonglioma brain surgery, or in good health (not recorded which).

As concerns this clonotype: No conserved phenylalanine or tryptophan is present at the end of the CDR3, so a read error is the likely explanation. V gene TRBV27 combines with J gene TRBJ2-1, with TRBD2 matching 11 bases. The germline V gene encodes CDR1 MNHEY and CDR2 SMNVEV (reference sequence). The length of the CDR3 is 16 residues. This CDR3 reads CASSLPSGRSLDEQFI. The CDR3 nucleotides are TGTGCCAGTAGTTTACCTAGCGGGAGGTCTTTGGATGAGCAGTTCATC.

This chain links TRBV3-1 with TRBJ2-1; D might be TRBD2 (5 bases). The V gene's germline CDR1 is LGHDT and CDR2 YNNKEL (reference sequence). This CDR3 has 15 amino acids. V lost 4 bases to trimming and J lost 4 bases, with 14 bases between them. Written as DNA, the CDR3 is TGTGCCAGCAGCCTTCCAGCGGCGTTGTACAATGAGCAGTTCTTC. Translated, it gives CASSLPAALYNEQFF.

V usage is TRBV20-1 and J usage is TRBJ2-1; TRBD2 aligns across 9 bases. Germline values: CDR1 DFQATT, CDR2 SNEGSKA (reference sequence). With V trimmed by 2 bases and J by 8 bases, 13 bases remained unmatched. There are 16 residues in the CDR3. CDR3 residues: CSARSTSGLAVDEQFF. In nucleotides, the CDR3 is TGCAGTGCTAGATCAACATCGGGACTAGCCGTTGATGAGCAGTTCTTC.

Many counts were recorded for this clonotype. The V and J genes are TRBV27 and TRBJ1-5; weak D call: TRBD1 (5 bases). The V end was cut by 2 bases, the J end by 7 bases, with 15 bases between. Germline V gene data show CDR1 as MNHEY and CDR2 as SMNVEV (reference sequence). The CDR3 is 15 residues long. CDR3 region: CASSLIGAGRQPQHF. In DNA, the CDR3 is TGTGCCAGCAGTTTAATCGGGGCAGGGCGGCAGCCCCAGCATTTT.

The chain is built from TRBV19 and TRBJ1-1, with 10 bases that match TRBD1. The CDR3 length is 15 residues. Trimming took 4 bases from V and 2 from J; bases not matched to a gene: 4. Germline CDR1 reads LNHDA; CDR2 reads SQIVND (reference sequence). CDR3 residues: CASSTRTGGNTEAFF. The CDR3, as DNA: TGTGCCAGTAGTACCCGGACAGGGGGTAACACTGAAGCTTTCTTT.

J is TRBJ2-3 and V is TRBV5-1, with TRBD2 identical over 8 bases. The CDR3 contains 15 residues. Germline loops: CDR1 SGHRS, CDR2 YFSETQ. The trim removed 2 bases at V and 4 bases at J, leaving 6 bases unmatched. This CDR3 reads CASSLAGDGADTQYF. CDR3 bases: TGCGCCAGCAGCTTAGCGGGAGATGGGGCAGATACGCAGTATTTT.

The rearrangement uses TRBV4-1 and TRBJ1-4; D uncertain. Per the germline V gene, CDR1 is MGHRA and CDR2 is YSYEKL. The CDR3 is 16 amino acids. V shed 1 base and J shed 0 bases, with 9 bases lying between them. This chain's CDR3 is CASSQAHESTNEKLFF. In DNA form, the CDR3 reads TGCGCCAGCAGCCAAGCTCATGAATCAACTAATGAAAAACTGTTTTTT.

The chain has TRBV11-2 and TRBJ1-6; D not certain. Trimming left V 5 bases short and J 5 bases short, with 10 bases between. This CDR3 region has 14 residues. CDR1 is SGHAT, CDR2 FQNNGV, per germline. The CDR3 region is CASSRKVNNSPLHF. Here the CDR3 DNA reads TGTGCCAGCAGCCGGAAGGTAAATAATTCACCCCTCCACTTT.

Comment on this clonotype: This may come from a read error, since a much larger clone is one base off. The chain combines TRBV27 with TRBJ2-1; perhaps TRBD1 as D (6 bases). In germline, CDR1 is MNHEY, CDR2 SMNVEV (reference sequence). CDR3 length equals 14 residues. The DNA for the CDR3 is TGTGCCAGAAGTTTACACAGGGTGGGGAATGAGCAGTTCTTC. Protein: CARSLHRVGNEQFF.

The chain recombines TRBV29-1 with TRBJ2-5, with a tentative D call TRBD1 (5 bases). Per germline, CDR1 SQVTM and CDR2 ANQGSEA. This CDR3 has 13 residues. Trimming cost V 3 bases and J 5 bases, with 13 bases left between them. This CDR3 reads CSVEKTVRETQYF. The CDR3 DNA reads TGCAGCGTTGAGAAGACAGTACGGGAGACCCAGTACTTC.

This clonotype was counted a few times. The chain is built from TRBV28 and TRBJ1-5, with D unresolved. The CDR3 sequence is 12 residues long. Germline assignment: CDR1 MDHEN and CDR2 SYDVKM. V was trimmed by 4 bases and J by 6 bases, leaving 7 bases between them. In nucleotides, the CDR3 is TGTGCCAGCAGTTCCAACACTCAGCCCCAGCATTTT. The encoded protein is CASSSNTQPQHF.

The sample holds a few counts of this clonotype. The CDR3 DNA is TGTGCCAGCAGCTTAGTTTGGCAGGGAACGTCACCCCTCCACTTT. It codes for CASSLVWQGTSPLHF. This chain joins TRBV7-2 and TRBJ1-6; TRBD1 is a possible D gene (5 bases). Trimming took 1 base from V and 10 from J, leaving 14 bases between them. The germline V gene has CDR1 SGHTA and CDR2 FQGNSA. This CDR3 spans 15 amino acids.

The chain uses TRBV7-3 and TRBJ2-3; 9 bases match TRBD2. The germline gives CDR1 SGHTA, CDR2 FQGTGA. The CDR3 is 15 residues long. J gave up 2 bases and V 3 bases, and 3 bases lay outside the gene matches. The DNA for the CDR3 is TGTGCCAGCAGCTTGGCTAGCGGGAACACAGATACGCAGTATTTT. This encodes CASSLASGNTDTQYF.

This clonotype was detected a few times. CDR3 sequence: CASMGRLAGAPGELFF. The CDR3 DNA reads as TGTGCCAGCATGGGGAGACTAGCGGGAGCCCCCGGGGAGCTGTTTTTT. This chain connects TRBV28 to TRBJ2-2, with 12 bases that match TRBD2. CDR1 MDHEN and CDR2 SYDVKM come from the germline V gene. The CDR3 consists of 16 residues. J lost 6 bases, V lost 7 bases, and 9 bases had no gene match.

This clonotype was observed a handful of times. CDR3: CASSGWDGAYEQYF. The CDR3 region has the DNA TGTGCCAGCAGTGGATGGGACGGGGCCTACGAGCAGTACTTC. The chain joins TRBV25-1 to TRBJ2-7; D tentatively fits TRBD1 or TRBD2 (5 bases each). Germline V gene lookup returns CDR1 MGHDK and CDR2 SYGVNS. This CDR3 region has 14 residues. V lost 4 bases and J 2 bases, leaving 12 bases between the germline ends.

About this clonotype itself: A clone one base away is much larger, so this may be a read error. The V gene is TRBV7-9, the J gene TRBJ1-2, with TRBD1 identical over 11 bases. CDR3 size: 15 residues. Germline assignment: CDR1 SEHNR and CDR2 FQNEAQ (reference sequence). The V segment lost 5 bases and the J segment 10 bases; nucleotides outside the gene matches: 12. The CDR3 DNA sequence: TGTGCCAGCAGCGCTCCGGGACAGGGGGAACATGTCTACACCTTC. It encodes CASSAPGQGEHVYTF.

This clonotype has only one observation. The junction departs from germline at one end; a sequencing error may be responsible. The CDR3 reads CASTEAGLSYNEHFF. The CDR3 DNA reads TGTGCCAGCACCGAAGCGGGGCTATCCTACAATGAGCATTTCTTC. The chain uses TRBV7-9 and TRBJ2-1; 7 bases align to TRBD2. The CDR3 is 15 amino acids. Germline CDR1 and CDR2: SEHNR and FQNEAQ (reference sequence).

On this clonotype itself: An end of the junction differs from the germline gene, which may be a read error. V is TRBV6-1 and J is TRBJ1-2; D unclear. Germline CDR1 is MNHNS and CDR2 is SASEGT. This CDR3 is 14 amino acids long. Here the CDR3 reads CAISDRPGNYGYTF. The CDR3 DNA sequence: TGTGCCATCAGTGATCGGCCGGGTAACTATGGCTACACCTTC.

The V gene is TRBV7-9, the J gene TRBJ2-5; D not resolved. The CDR3 runs to 16 residues. With 5 bases removed from V and 4 bases from J, the gap between germline ends came to 20 bases. Germline CDR1 SEHNR, CDR2 FQNEAQ (reference sequence). The CDR3 reads CASSNTIPPVTETQYF. The CDR3 nucleotides are TGTGCCAGCAGCAATACTATCCCACCAGTCACAGAGACCCAGTACTTC.

At least ten counts were recorded for this clonotype. The chain joins TRBV28 to TRBJ2-1; D is unresolved. The CDR3 totals 11 residues. Germline CDR1 MDHEN, CDR2 SYDVKM. The germline V and J ends were trimmed by 5 bases and 9 bases, with 8 bases remaining between them. CDR3 region: CASSPRVEQFF. The CDR3 coding sequence is TGTGCCAGCAGTCCAAGGGTTGAGCAGTTCTTC.

The chain is built from TRBV20-1 and TRBJ2-3; 11 bases fit TRBD2. CDR1 is DFQATT, CDR2 SNEGSKA, per germline (reference sequence). The CDR3 is 16 amino acids. The junction had 8 bases not matched to a gene; V was cut back by 6 bases and J by 0 bases. The chain's CDR3 is CSATIGTSGSTDTQYF. The CDR3 nucleotides are TGCAGTGCCACCATCGGGACTAGCGGTAGCACAGATACGCAGTATTTT.

This clonotype was seen many times. This rearrangement joins TRBV28 to TRBJ1-5, with D possibly matching TRBD1 (6 bases). With 3 bases removed from V and 5 bases from J, the gap between germline ends came to 14 bases. Germline CDR1 is MDHEN and CDR2 is SYDVKM. This CDR3 region has 15 residues. This CDR3 is CASSFSYRDDQPQHF. The CDR3 DNA sequence: TGTGCCAGCAGTTTCAGCTACAGGGATGATCAGCCCCAGCATTTT. Complete variable domain (other parts from reference TRBV28 and TRBJ1-5): DVKVTQSSRYLVKRTGEKVFLECVQDMDHENMFWYRQDPGLGLRLIYFSYDVKMKEKGDIPEGYSVSREKKERFSLILESASTNQTSMYLCASSFSYRDDQPQHFGDGTRLSIL.

This clonotype was seen only a few times. The J gene is TRBJ1-1, the V gene TRBV28, with D possibly being TRBD1 (6 bases). Trimming took off 2 bases at V and 3 bases at J, with 10 bases between the two ends. In germline, CDR1 is MDHEN, CDR2 SYDVKM. This CDR3 region has 14 residues. CDR3 nucleotides: TGTGCCAGCAGTTTACCGGGGGCGGACACTGAAGCTTTCTTT. Amino acids: CASSLPGADTEAFF.

This clonotype was recorded a few times. The chain joins TRBV11-1 to TRBJ2-7; D is perhaps TRBD1 or TRBD2 (5 bases each). Trimming cost V 5 bases and J 2 bases, with 10 bases left between them. The CDR3 contains 13 residues. Germline assignment: CDR1 SGHAT and CDR2 FQDESV (reference sequence). The CDR3 DNA is TGTGCCAGCAGCCGGGACGTAGCCTACGAGCAGTACTTC. As protein: CASSRDVAYEQYF.